The text below deals with one T cell receptor beta chain. The CDR3 is 17 residues long. Germline V gives CDR1 SGHTA, CDR2 FQGNSA. V gave up 5 bases and J gave up 5 bases; unmatched junction bases: 17. The use of a sample-barcoded 5' primer and a J-beta primer mix characterized a second PCR of roughly 6 to 12 cycles. TCRdb re-derived calls from the 5' RACE reads in MiXCR, one entry per CDR3 protein. The table includes 450,000 to 700,000 distinct CDR3 sequences, 27% detected once. The data were taken from a study of blood T cells in healthy people across ages. The material sequenced was blood. This chain connects TRBV7-2 to TRBJ2-5; TRBD2 matches 7 bases. The receptor was isolated from a woman aged 70-85 years in good health. This CDR3 reads CASSTPLYAGDFETQYF. The DNA of the CDR3 is TGTGCCAGCAGCACCCCTCTGTATGCGGGAGATTTTGAGACCCAGTACTTC.